The clone carrying this T cell receptor beta chain showed up just a few times. What it binds is unknown. The length of the CDR3 is 16 residues. Trimming took 3 bases from V and 5 from J, leaving 14 bases between them. Germline CDR1 and CDR2: MNHEY and SMNVEV (reference sequence). The investigators amplified TCR beta CDR3 regions from RNA transcripts. With the HTBI primer set, the TCR CDR3 went through a first round of RT-PCR. MiXCR was run by TCRdb on the multiplex PCR reads, yielding one entry per CDR3 protein. Among 380,000 or so distinct CDR3 sequences listed, approximately 14% were seen once. The data originate from a study of T cells in Graves' hyperthyroidism and ophthalmopathy. Study-wide points: Before onset, ophthalmopathy was predicted by the model a median 6.5 months earlier.

Stable hyperthyroidism: no ophthalmopathy progression over 18 months of follow-up. V gene TRBV27 combines with J gene TRBJ1-6; D might be TRBD1 (5 bases). Sequencing was done on a sample of blood. This TCR derives from a woman in her thirties with Graves' hyperthyroidism. The CDR3 loop is CASSFGGFLNNSPLHF. CDR3 bases: TGTGCCAGCAGTTTCGGGGGTTTCCTAAATAATTCACCCCTCCACTTT.